What follows are 15 T cell receptor beta chains derived from one specimen sequenced in a study of OX40 agonist ivuxolimab in advanced cancers. Measured with immunoSEQ multiplex PCR; TCRdb has only the in-frame clones, and not every one. The sample shows about 69,000 clones, roughly 83% of them seen only once. Sequences were derived from CD4+ or CD8+ T cells sorted from blood, sampled in a trial of the OX40 agonist ivuxolimab. These receptors all stem from an adult with an advanced solid tumor such as melanoma, head and neck, liver or kidney cancer.

V is TRBV11-2 and J is TRBJ2-3; 9 bases map to TRBD2. J was trimmed by 2 bases and V by 2 bases; bases with no gene match: 5. The CDR3 loop spans 16 amino acids. The germline CDR1 and CDR2 sequences are SGHAT and FQNNGV. In DNA form, the CDR3 reads TGTGCCAGCAGCTTACGCCTAGCGGGGTTCACAGATACGCAGTATTTT. Amino acid sequence: CASSLRLAGFTDTQYF.

The chain carries TRBV7-2 and TRBJ1-1; 8 bases match TRBD1. Losses at the gene ends were 5 bases for V and 5 bases for J; bases not matched to a gene: 4. Germline loops: CDR1 SGHTA, CDR2 FQGNSA. The CDR3 is 13 amino acids. The CDR3 is CASSRQGWTEAFF. The CDR3 nucleotides are TGTGCCAGCAGCCGACAGGGGTGGACTGAAGCTTTCTTT.

This rearrangement joins TRBV11-2 to TRBJ1-1; tentatively, D is TRBD1 (6 bases). The CDR3 runs to 13 residues. V lost 6 bases and J 4 bases, leaving 12 bases between the germline ends. Looked up from germline, CDR1 is SGHAT and CDR2 is FQNNGV. The CDR3 loop is CASRPTGITEAFF. As DNA, the CDR3 is TGTGCCAGCAGACCTACAGGGATCACTGAAGCTTTCTTT.

The chain couples TRBV7-3 to TRBJ2-3; TRBD2 matches at 7 bases. Germline V gene lookup returns CDR1 SGHTA and CDR2 FQGTGA. This CDR3 comprises 15 residues. Trimming at V came to 5 bases and at J to 5 bases, leaving 10 bases not matched to a gene. The CDR3 is CASSSGNVGIDTQYF. CDR3 DNA: TGTGCCAGCAGCAGCGGGAACGTAGGTATAGATACGCAGTATTTT.

The chain employs TRBV11-1 and TRBJ2-3, with 10 bases matching TRBD1. Germline V gene data show CDR1 as SGHAT and CDR2 as FQDESV (reference sequence). The junction had 8 bases not matched to a gene; V was cut back by 5 bases and J by 6 bases. This CDR3 contains 15 residues. CDR3 nucleotides: TGTGCCAGCAGCCACCCTCGGACAGGGGGGGATACGCAGTATTTT. Amino acid sequence: CASSHPRTGGDTQYF.

This clone was seen a handful of times. V and J are TRBV5-8 and TRBJ2-7; weak D call: TRBD1 (7 bases). Trimming took off 7 bases at V and 3 bases at J, with 20 bases between the two ends. Looked up from germline, CDR1 is SGHTS and CDR2 is YDEGEE. The CDR3 is 15 residues long. The CDR3 DNA sequence: TGTGCCAGCGTTAGACGGGGGACAGCAATCTACGAGCAGTACTTC. It encodes CASVRRGTAIYEQYF. The full variable domain, in which reference TRBV5-8 and TRBJ2-7 provide the parts outside the CDR3, is EAGVTQSPTHLIKTRGQQATLRCSPISGHTSVYWYQQALGLGLQFLLWYDEGEERNRGNFPPRFSGRQFPNYSSELNVNALELEDSALYLCASVRRGTAIYEQYFGPGTRLTVT.

The rearrangement uses TRBV11-1 and TRBJ2-7, with unresolved D. Germline CDR1 is SGHAT and CDR2 is FQDESV (reference sequence). This CDR3 region has 15 residues. Trimming shortened V by 6 bases and J by 3 bases, and 18 bases separated the two germline ends. CDR3 region: CASRPRAASFYEQYF. The CDR3 DNA sequence: TGTGCCAGCAGACCTCGGGCGGCCTCTTTCTACGAGCAGTACTTC.

CDR3 nucleotide sequence: TGCGCCAGCAGCCAAGATCCCCAACTTAATTCACCCCTCCACTTT. Residues: CASSQDPQLNSPLHF. This sequence joins TRBV4-3 and TRBJ1-6; D unclear. V was pared by 0 bases and J by 6 bases, with 9 bases between. This CDR3 comprises 15 residues. Germline CDR1 reads LGHNA; CDR2 reads YSLEER.

This clone has a single count. The genes are TRBV5-1 and TRBJ2-2, with D perhaps matching TRBD2 (6 bases). Germline V gene lookup returns CDR1 SGHRS and CDR2 YFSETQ. This CDR3 comprises 15 residues. Trimming took off 0 bases at V and 7 bases at J, with 13 bases between the two ends. The CDR3 spells CASSLGGEYGGELFF. The CDR3 DNA follows: TGCGCCAGCAGCTTGGGCGGGGAGTATGGCGGGGAGCTGTTTTTT.

The rearrangement joins TRBV7-8 to TRBJ2-5; 9 bases match TRBD2. Germline V gives CDR1 SGHVS, CDR2 FQNEAQ. The CDR3 covers 15 residues. V lost 5 bases to trimming and J lost 8 bases; unmatched junction nucleotides: 12. The CDR3 is CASSQVSSGVETQYF. The CDR3 region has the DNA TGTGCCAGCAGCCAGGTGTCTAGCGGGGTGGAAACCCAGTACTTC.

This rearrangement joins TRBV5-4 to TRBJ1-1; 7 bases line up with TRBD1. The CDR3 has 15 amino acids. Germline-derived CDR1 and CDR2 are SGHNT and YYREEE (reference sequence). The V segment lost 2 bases and the J segment 1 base; nucleotides outside the gene matches: 5. CDR3: CASSLRQGKNTEAFF. The CDR3 nucleotides are TGTGCCAGCAGCTTACGACAGGGTAAGAACACTGAAGCTTTCTTT.

The chain employs TRBV7-2 and TRBJ2-5; TRBD2 might be the D (6 bases). This CDR3 comprises 15 residues. V was trimmed by 5 bases and J by 5 bases, leaving 18 bases between them. The germline V gene encodes CDR1 SGHTA and CDR2 FQGNSA. CDR3 amino acids: CASSVKGSAGETQYF. The CDR3 region has the DNA TGTGCCAGCAGCGTCAAGGGGAGTGCGGGGGAGACCCAGTACTTC. The full variable domain, rest sourced from reference TRBV7-2 and TRBJ2-5, is GAGVSQSPSNKVTEKGKDVELRCDPISGHTALYWYRQSLGQGLEFLIYFQGNSAPDKSGLPSDRFSAERTGGSVSTLTIQRTQQEDSAVYLCASSVKGSAGETQYFGPGTRLLVL.

The CDR3: CASSLGGGWNTEAFF. CDR3 DNA: TGTGCCAGCAGCTTAGGGGGGGGGTGGAACACTGAAGCTTTCTTT. The J gene is TRBJ1-1, the V gene TRBV7-8, with D possibly being TRBD1 (5 bases). Germline V gene lookup returns CDR1 SGHVS and CDR2 FQNEAQ. Trimming stripped 1 base from V and 1 base from J, with 10 bases between. The length of the CDR3 is 15 residues.

This clone has only one observation. The gene calls are TRBV2 and TRBJ1-1; 7 bases match TRBD1. The J segment lost 6 bases and the V segment lost 8 bases, leaving 6 bases of the junction unmatched. CDR3 length equals 12 residues. The V gene's germline CDR1 is SNHLY and CDR2 FYNNEI. The CDR3 here is CASLDRAAEAFF. The CDR3 DNA reads as TGTGCCAGCCTAGACAGGGCCGCTGAAGCTTTCTTT.

The J gene is TRBJ2-7, the V gene TRBV27; unclear D gene. Germline lookup yields CDR1 MNHEY and CDR2 SMNVEV (reference sequence). V lost 3 bases to trimming and J lost 3 bases, with 15 bases between them. CDR3 size: 15 residues. CDR3 in amino acids: CASSFFPLPNYEQYF. The CDR3 DNA reads as TGTGCCAGCAGTTTTTTTCCCTTGCCCAACTACGAGCAGTACTTC.